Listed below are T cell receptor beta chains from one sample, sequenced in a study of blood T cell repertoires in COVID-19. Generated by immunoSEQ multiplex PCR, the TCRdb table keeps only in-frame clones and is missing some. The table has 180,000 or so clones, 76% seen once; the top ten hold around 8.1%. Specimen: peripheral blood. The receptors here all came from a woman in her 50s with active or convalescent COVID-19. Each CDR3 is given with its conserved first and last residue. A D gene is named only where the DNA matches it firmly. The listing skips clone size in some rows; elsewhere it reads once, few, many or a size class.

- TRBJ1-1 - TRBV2 CASSPGQSRAFF TGTGCCAGCAGTCCAGGGCAGAGCCGAGCTTTCTTT
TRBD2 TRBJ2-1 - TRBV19 CASSGWASGSRAYNEQFF TGTGCCAGTAGTGGGTGGGCTAGCGGGAGCAGGGCCTACAATGAGCAGTTCTTC
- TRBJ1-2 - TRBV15 CATSRDGGGEEGYTF TGTGCCACCAGCAGAGATGGCGGAGGGGAGGAGGGCTACACCTTC
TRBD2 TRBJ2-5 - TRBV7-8 CASSRYLAGVGETQYF TGTGCCAGCAGCCGCTACTTAGCGGGAGTGGGAGAGACCCAGTACTTC
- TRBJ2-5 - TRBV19 CASSIVADQETQYF TGTGCCAGTAGTATAGTGGCGGACCAAGAGACCCAGTACTTC
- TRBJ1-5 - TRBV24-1 CATSGMSGEPQHF TGTGCCACCAGTGGGATGTCGGGGGAGCCCCAGCATTTT
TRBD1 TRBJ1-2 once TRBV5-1 CASSLAYRGPGYGYTF TGCGCCAGCAGCTTGGCCTACAGGGGGCCGGGCTATGGCTACACCTTC
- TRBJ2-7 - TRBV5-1 CASSLEGTSISYEQYF TGCGCCAGCAGCTTGGAGGGGACTTCCATTTCCTACGAGCAGTACTTC
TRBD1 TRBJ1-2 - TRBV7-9 CASSLADRNYGYTF TGTGCCAGCAGCTTAGCGGACAGGAACTATGGCTACACCTTC
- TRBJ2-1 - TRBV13 CASSPGESSYNEQFF TGTGCCAGCAGCCCCGGGGAAAGCTCCTACAATGAGCAGTTCTTC
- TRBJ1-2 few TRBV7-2 CASSPHEGESYGYTF TGTGCCAGCAGCCCCCATGAGGGCGAGAGCTATGGCTACACCTTC
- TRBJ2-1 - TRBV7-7 CASSPSIAGYSEQFF TGTGCTAGCAGCCCATCCATTGCAGGGTACAGTGAGCAGTTCTTC
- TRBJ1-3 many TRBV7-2 CASRRNTAIENTIYF TGTGCCAGCAGACGCAACACAGCCATTGAAAACACCATATATTTT
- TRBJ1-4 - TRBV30 CAWSVGGWPNEKLFF TGTGCCTGGAGTGTAGGGGGATGGCCGAATGAAAAACTGTTTTTT
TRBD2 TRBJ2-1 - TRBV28 CASSSPRGTSGRNEQFF TGTGCCAGCAGTTCCCCCCGCGGGACTAGCGGGAGGAATGAGCAGTTCTTC
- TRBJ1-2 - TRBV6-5 CASRLQGTGYGYTF TGTGCCAGCAGGCTACAGGGTACTGGCTATGGCTACACCTTC
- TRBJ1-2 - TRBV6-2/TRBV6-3 CASSRSQVYVGYTF TGTGCCAGCAGCCGTTCACAGGTGTATGTCGGCTACACCTTC
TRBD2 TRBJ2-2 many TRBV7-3 CASTPSGTVGAGELFF TGTGCCAGCACACCTAGCGGGACCGTCGGCGCCGGGGAGCTGTTTTTT
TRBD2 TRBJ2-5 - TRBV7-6 CASSLGRLAGARSTETQYF TGTGCCAGCAGCTTAGGTCGTCTAGCGGGAGCACGGTCAACAGAGACCCAGTACTTC
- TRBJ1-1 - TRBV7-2 CASSVTRNTEAFF TGTGCCAGCAGCGTGACACGGAACACTGAAGCTTTCTTT
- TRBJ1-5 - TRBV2 CASSLQRNQPQHF TGTGCCAGCAGTTTACAGCGGAATCAGCCCCAGCATTTT
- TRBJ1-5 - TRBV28 CASSLFWAGNQPQHF TGTGCCAGCAGTTTATTTTGGGCAGGTAATCAGCCCCAGCATTTT
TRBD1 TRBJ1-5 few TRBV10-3 CAISEGTGGNNQPQHF TGTGCCATCAGTGAGGGGACAGGGGGTAACAATCAGCCCCAGCATTTT
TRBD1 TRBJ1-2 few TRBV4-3 CASSQEYGTGAYGYTF TGCGCCAGCAGCCAGGAATACGGGACAGGGGCTTATGGCTACACCTTC
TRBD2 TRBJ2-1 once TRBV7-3 CASSSPGTSSSNNEQFF TGTGCCAGCAGCTCCCCCGGGACTAGCTCTTCCAACAATGAGCAGTTCTTC
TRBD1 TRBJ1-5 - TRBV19 CASSRTGDGNQPQHF TGTGCCAGTAGTCGCACAGGGGATGGCAATCAGCCCCAGCATTTT
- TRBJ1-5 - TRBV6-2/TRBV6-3 CASSWDTNQPQHF TGTGCCAGCAGTTGGGACACTAATCAGCCCCAGCATTTT
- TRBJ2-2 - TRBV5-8 CASSLTRQSTGELFF TGTGCCAGCAGCTTGACTCGACAGTCCACCGGGGAGCTGTTTTTT
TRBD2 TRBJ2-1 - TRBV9 CASSPQGLAGGNEQFF TGTGCCAGCAGCCCCCAGGGACTAGCGGGAGGGAATGAGCAGTTCTTC
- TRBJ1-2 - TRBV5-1 CASRPNAGVDYGYTF TGCGCCAGTAGGCCGAACGCAGGGGTGGACTATGGCTACACCTTC
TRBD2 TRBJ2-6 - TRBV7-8 CASMEGGRSRSGANVLTF TGTGCCAGCATGGAAGGCGGGAGGTCCCGGTCTGGGGCCAACGTCCTGACTTTC
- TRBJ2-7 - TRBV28 CASSLFGGSSYEQYF TGTGCCAGCAGTTTATTCGGAGGATCCTCCTACGAGCAGTACTTC
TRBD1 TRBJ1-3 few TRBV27 CASKSLTGTGGNTIYF TGTGCCAGCAAATCTTTGACCGGGACAGGCGGAAACACCATATATTTT
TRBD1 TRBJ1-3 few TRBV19 CASSRDRTSSGNTIYF TGTGCCAGTAGTAGGGACAGAACCAGCTCTGGAAACACCATATATTTT
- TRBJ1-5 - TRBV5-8 CASSYRDQPQHF TGTGCCAGCAGCTACAGGGACCAGCCCCAGCATTTT
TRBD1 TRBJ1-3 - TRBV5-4 CASSQGTGGAPGNTIYF TGTGCCAGCAGCCAAGGGACAGGGGGCGCCCCTGGAAACACCATATATTTT
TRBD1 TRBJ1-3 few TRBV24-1 CATSSSGQISGNTIYF TGTGCCACCAGCAGTTCGGGACAGATCTCTGGAAACACCATATATTTT